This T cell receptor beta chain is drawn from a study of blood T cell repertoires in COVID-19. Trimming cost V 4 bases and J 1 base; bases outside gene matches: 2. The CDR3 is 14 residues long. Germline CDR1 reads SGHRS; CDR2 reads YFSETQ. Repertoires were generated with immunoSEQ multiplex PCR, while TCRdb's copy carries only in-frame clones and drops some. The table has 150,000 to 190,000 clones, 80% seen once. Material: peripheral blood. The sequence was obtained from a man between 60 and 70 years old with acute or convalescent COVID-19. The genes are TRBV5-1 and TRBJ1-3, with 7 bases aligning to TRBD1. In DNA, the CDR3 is TGCGCCAGCAGCCCACAGGGGTCTGGAAACACCATATATTTT. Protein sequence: CASSPQGSGNTIYF. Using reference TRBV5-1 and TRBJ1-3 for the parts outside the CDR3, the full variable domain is KAGVTQTPRYLIKTRGQQVTLSCSPISGHRSVSWYQQTPGQGLQFLFEYFSETQRNKGNFPGRFSGRQFSNSRSEMNVSTLELGDSALYLCASSPQGSGNTIYFGEGSWLTVV.